The clone carrying this TCR beta chain was seen once. Its target is not known. This entry belongs to a study of shared clonotypes between healthy human individuals. Study background: Three plates each covered CD4 naive and memory; CD8 naive two, CD8 memory one. Study results and limitations: Clonotypes that were shared across four donors made up about 5.1% of naive CD4 clonotypes. Clonotype sharing among donors, it was expected, would be affected by sequencing depth.

All donors were Caucasian adults living in Nashville, Tennessee. The germline CDR1 and CDR2 sequences are SGHVS and FNYEAQ. The germline V and J ends were trimmed by 1 base and 0 bases, with 13 bases remaining between them. This CDR3 has 17 amino acids. Repertoires were generated with immunoSEQ multiplex PCR, while TCRdb's copy carries only in-frame clones and drops some. Among roughly 2.4 million clones listed, approximately 96% were seen once. The V and J genes are TRBV7-6 and TRBJ1-3, with a weak D call TRBD1 (6 bases). Sequenced material: naive CD4+ T cells sorted from blood. Indicated subset: CD45RA+ positively selected. The receptor comes from a man in his late teens or twenties in good health. DNA for the CDR3: TGTGCCAGCAGCTTAGGTGGGGGCCCCTACTCTGGAAACACCATATATTTT. Protein product: CASSLGGGPYSGNTIYF.